Below, 5 T cell receptor beta chains from the same sample are listed, as sequenced in a study of cytomegalovirus exposure and HLA in healthy donors. The PCR employed 60 Vbeta primers together with 13 Jbeta primers. Clones were read by immunoSEQ multiplex PCR, and TCRdb kept only the in-frame ones, dropping some. Altogether roughly 170,000 clones are present, 77% being singletons, with the ten largest covering approximately 1.8%. The sequencing sample was made of PBMCs. These TCRs come from a young woman in good health and CMV-seronegative.

The CDR3 region is CASSTSRRGGQETQYF. In DNA form, the CDR3 reads TGTGCCAGCAGCACCAGTAGGAGGGGTGGGCAAGAGACCCAGTACTTC. The chain carries TRBV27 and TRBJ2-5, with D maybe TRBD2 (6 bases). The length of the CDR3 is 16 residues. V shed 6 bases and J shed 2 bases, with 19 bases lying between them. Germline loops: CDR1 MNHEY, CDR2 SMNVEV (reference sequence).

The V call is TRBV9, the J call TRBJ2-1; D may be TRBD2 (5 bases). The length of the CDR3 is 14 residues. Looked up from germline, CDR1 is SGDLS and CDR2 is YYNGEE. Trimming pared 2 bases from V and 9 bases from J, leaving 15 bases between. CDR3 nucleotides: TGTGCCAGCAGCGTTTGGGAGAGGTCGGGTGAGCAGTTCTTC. Encoded protein: CASSVWERSGEQFF.

With respect to this clone: One junction end does not reproduce the germline sequence, and a read error may be involved. This chain connects TRBV4-1 to TRBJ2-2; 8 nucleotides agree with TRBD1. Germline assignment: CDR1 MGHRA and CDR2 YSYEKL. There are 15 residues in the CDR3. CDR3 protein: CASSQVTGGAGELLF. In nucleotides, the CDR3 is TGCGCCAGCAGCCAAGTAACAGGGGGAGCCGGGGAGCTGCTTTTT.

In regard to this clone: One junction end does not reproduce the germline sequence, and a read error may be involved. The rearrangement uses TRBV28 and TRBJ2-5; a weak D match, TRBD2 (5 bases). Germline values: CDR1 MDHEN, CDR2 SYDVKM. The length of the CDR3 is 16 residues. The CDR3 nucleotides are TGTGCCAGCAGTATGTTAGCGAGAGCCTTTCAAGAGGCCCAGTACTTC. Translation: CASSMLARAFQEAQYF.

The chain employs TRBV27 and TRBJ1-1; no firm D call. Looked up from germline, CDR1 is MNHEY and CDR2 is SMNVEV (reference sequence). The CDR3 length is 14 residues. The ends were cut back, 9 bases at V and 1 base at J, with 15 bases in the middle. CDR3 sequence: CASSDYGPNTEAFF. The CDR3 DNA follows: TGTGCCAGTTCGGACTACGGGCCGAACACTGAAGCTTTCTTT.